The rows below give T cell receptor beta chains drawn from one sample of a study of blood T cell repertoires in COVID-19. Clones were sequenced by immunoSEQ multiplex PCR, and TCRdb holds only the in-frame ones, with some missing. The table includes approximately 180,000 clones, approximately 86% detected once. Sequencing was performed on peripheral blood. All receptors come from a woman aged 80 or over with acute or convalescent COVID-19. The CDR3 runs from the conserved cysteine through the conserved F or W. D genes are given only for firm matches. Size is stated for part of the rows, as once, few or many counts, or as a class when the clone is expanded.

d_call j_call clone_size v_call cdr3_nt cdr3_aa
NA TRBJ1-2 few TRBV19 TGTGCCACCCACAGGGCTGGCGACTATGGCTACACCTTC CATHRAGDYGYTF
NA TRBJ1-2 NA TRBV7-2 TGTGCCAGCAGCACCCAAGGTGCAGGGTACGTGTGGGGCTACACCTTC CASSTQGAGYVWGYTF
NA TRBJ1-3 NA TRBV6-5 TGTGCCGTGCAGCGCCCCGGTACTGGAAACACCATATATTTT CAVQRPGTGNTIYF
TRBD2 TRBJ2-4 NA TRBV3-1/TRBV3-2 TGTGCCAGCAGCCAGGGACTAGCAATTCACTTC CASSQGLAIHF
NA TRBJ2-5 once TRBV5-4 TGTGCCAGCAGCGATCCGACTCGGGGTGGGTTGGAGACCCAGTACTTC CASSDPTRGGLETQYF
TRBD1 TRBJ2-7 NA TRBV6-5 TGTGCCAGCAGCCCACCGGGACAGGGGAACAGCGAGCAGTACTTC CASSPPGQGNSEQYF
NA TRBJ1-2 few TRBV12-3/TRBV12-4 TGTGCCAGCAGTGCCGAGTGGAACTATGGCTACACCTTC CASSAEWNYGYTF
NA TRBJ1-5 NA TRBV15 TGTGCCACCAGCCTCAGGGGCGACAATCAGCCCCAGCATTTT CATSLRGDNQPQHF
TRBD1 TRBJ1-1 NA TRBV9 TGTGCCAGCAGCGTAGGTGGCAGGGGGGACACTGAAGCTTTCTTT CASSVGGRGDTEAFF
TRBD1 TRBJ1-2 NA TRBV18 TGTGCCAGCTCACCGACAGGGGAGGAGAACTATGGCTACACCTTC CASSPTGEENYGYTF
TRBD1 TRBJ1-2 NA TRBV4-1 TGCGCCAGCAGCCAAGGGGACAGGCTTGGCTATGGCTACACCTTC CASSQGDRLGYGYTF
NA TRBJ2-3 NA TRBV6-5 TGTGCCAGCTGCGGGGCTCTGGGAGATACGCAGTATTTT CASCGALGDTQYF
TRBD1 TRBJ1-6 NA TRBV5-1 TGCGCCAGCAGCCAAACAGGGGGCGGTCTAAGTAATTCACCCCTCCACTTT CASSQTGGGLSNSPLHF
TRBD1 TRBJ2-1 NA TRBV7-2 TGTGCCAGCAGCTTACAGGGCACAGGGGGAAATAATGAGCAGTTCTTC CASSLQGTGGNNEQFF
TRBD1 TRBJ1-2 once TRBV7-9 TGTGCCAGCAGCCCAGGGACAGGAGGTTATGGCTACACCTTC CASSPGTGGYGYTF
TRBD2 TRBJ2-7 NA TRBV18 TGTGCCAGCTCACCCTCAGCGGGAGGAGCCTACGAGCAGTACTTC CASSPSAGGAYEQYF
TRBD2 TRBJ2-7 NA TRBV9 TGTGCCAGCAGCGTAGGGGAGGGCCGGTACGAGCAGTACTTC CASSVGEGRYEQYF
NA TRBJ2-5 NA TRBV20-1 TGCAGTGCTCGGAGCCAAGAGACCCAGTACTTC CSARSQETQYF
TRBD1 TRBJ2-7 NA TRBV18 TGTGCCAGCTCACTCTCTCACGGGACAGGGGACTACGAGCAGTACTTC CASSLSHGTGDYEQYF
TRBD1 TRBJ1-3 NA TRBV19 TGTGCCAGTAGTATAGATCGGACAGGGCGTTCTGGAAACACCATATATTTT CASSIDRTGRSGNTIYF
NA TRBJ1-3 NA TRBV9 TGTGCCAGCAGCGTCGAAATTCTTGGAACAGTCGAGTCCCTAAGCTCTGGAAACACCATATATTTT CASSVEILGTVESLSSGNTIYF
TRBD1 TRBJ2-2 NA TRBV5-1 TGCGCCAGCAGCCAGGGGACAGGGGGTCCGAACACCGGGGAGCTGTTTTTT CASSQGTGGPNTGELFF
TRBD2 TRBJ2-5 once TRBV29-1 TGCAGCGTTGAAGCGGGAGGGGAGACCCAGTACTTC CSVEAGGETQYF
NA TRBJ1-4 NA TRBV5-6 TGTGCCAGCAGCCCATACGGGGGGGGAGAAAAACTGTTTTTT CASSPYGGGEKLFF
NA TRBJ1-2 NA TRBV2 TGTGCCAGCAGTGACCGGGGTAACTATGGCTACACCTTC CASSDRGNYGYTF
TRBD1 TRBJ1-2 NA TRBV7-6 TGTGCCAGCAGCCAATCTGACAGGGGGGACTATGGCTACACCTTC CASSQSDRGDYGYTF
NA TRBJ1-6 few TRBV15 TGTGCCACCAGCAGAGACCCACAGGGTACGAATTCACCCCTCCACTTT CATSRDPQGTNSPLHF
NA TRBJ2-7 NA TRBV15 TGTGCCACCAGCAGAGATCTTATAGCGACCTCCTACGAGCAGTACTTC CATSRDLIATSYEQYF
TRBD1 TRBJ1-2 NA TRBV10-3 TGTGCCATCAGTCTGGACAGGGACGGAGGCTACACCTTC CAISLDRDGGYTF
TRBD2 TRBJ2-7 NA TRBV7-2 TGTGCCAGCAGCGTTCGACTAGCGGGAACCTACGAGCAGTACTTC CASSVRLAGTYEQYF
NA TRBJ1-4 NA TRBV19 TGTGCCAGTATGGGGAGGGGCCGATACACTAATGAAAAACTGTTTTTT CASMGRGRYTNEKLFF
TRBD2 TRBJ2-2 NA TRBV5-1 TGCGCCAGCAGCAAAGGACTAGCGGGAGACACCGGGGAGCTGTTTTTT CASSKGLAGDTGELFF
TRBD1 TRBJ1-1 NA TRBV2 TGTGCCAGCAGCGAACTGACAGGGAGGAACACTGAAGCTTTCTTT CASSELTGRNTEAFF
TRBD1 TRBJ2-7 NA TRBV25-1 TGTGCCAGCAGCAAACAAGGACAGGGATTCGAGCAGTACTTC CASSKQGQGFEQYF
NA TRBJ2-7 NA TRBV24-1 TGTGCCACCAGTGCCCCTACGGGGGAGCAGTACTTC CATSAPTGEQYF
TRBD1 TRBJ2-5 NA TRBV18 TGTGCCAGCTCACCGGACAGGGGGCTTGGAGAGACCCAGTACTTC CASSPDRGLGETQYF
TRBD2 TRBJ2-7 NA TRBV29-1 TGCAGCGTTCGCCGAGGGGAGCTACGGACTAGCGGAAAAGTTAGCAACGAGCAGTACTTC CSVRRGELRTSGKVSNEQYF
NA TRBJ2-5 NA TRBV2 TGTGCCAGCAGATCGGGAAGGCAAGAGACCCAGTACTTC CASRSGRQETQYF
TRBD1 TRBJ1-1 NA TRBV5-1 TGCGCCAGCAGGCCGGGACAGCGCACTATGAACACTGAAGCTTTCTTT CASRPGQRTMNTEAFF
NA TRBJ1-1 NA TRBV19 TGTGCCAGTAGTGCCCAGGGTACCAACACTGAAGCTTTCTTT CASSAQGTNTEAFF
TRBD2 TRBJ2-7 NA TRBV6-5 TGTGCCAGCAGTCCGACTAGCGGGAGCTCCTACGAGCAGTACTTC CASSPTSGSSYEQYF
TRBD2 TRBJ2-7 NA TRBV11-2 TGTGCCAGCAGCTCCATAGCTAGCGGGAGCTCCTACGAGCAGTACTTC CASSSIASGSSYEQYF
NA TRBJ1-1 NA TRBV19 TGTGCCAGTAGTATAGCCCCTCGCAAGGGGACTGAAGCTTTCTTT CASSIAPRKGTEAFF
NA TRBJ1-1 NA TRBV18 TGTGCCAGCTCACCAATCAGGGGCACTGAAGCTTTCTTT CASSPIRGTEAFF
TRBD1 TRBJ1-5 NA TRBV19 TGTGCCAGTATGGGACAGGCGTATAGCAATCAGCCCCAGCATTTT CASMGQAYSNQPQHF
NA TRBJ2-7 NA TRBV6-6 TGTGCCAGCAGTTCCCCAGGGGTTTCCTACGAGCAGTACTTC CASSSPGVSYEQYF